This T cell receptor beta chain was sequenced for a study of blood T cell repertoires in COVID-19 (dated by TCRdb to about 2020). For the wider study: The collaborator samples originated in the United States, Italy and Spain and spanned the acute and convalescent phases of COVID-19. The material from the prospective study consisted of cDNA or gDNA derived from T cells, B-cell-depleted T cells, or PBMCs. Deeply sampled blood TCRbeta repertoires from subjects exposed to, actively infected with, or recovered from COVID-19 were included in the dataset. The repertoires were released in a freely available public database intended as a resource for research on the immune response to SARS-CoV-2. Samples were obtained from the ongoing ImmuneRACE study (first 160 participants) and from about 1,300 subjects provided by 6 global collaborators. The sample metadata nearly always contained a de-identified subject ID, COVID-19 status, age in years and sex. Where available, HLA class I and class II types were obtained from metadata supplied by the sample provider rather than from assay-based typing. The paper as a whole reports these results and caveats: The amount of clinical and demographic metadata varied by source and participant and was provided uncurated.

Turning to this clone: Which antigen it targets is not known. Base qualities are not at hand, and no much larger clone is one base apart.

The germline V end is reduced by 3 bases and the J end by 4 bases; junction bases left unmatched: 11. CDR1 and CDR2 were assigned from the germline V gene as SGHVS and FQNEAQ. The CDR3 goes from the cysteine to the phenylalanine over 16 residues. Only the CDR3 part of the read is kept: 48 bases, read in frame from the first base. Participants in the prospective study were aged 18 to 89 years, lived in 24 United States geographic areas, and enrolled through a virtual design. In the prospective study, cohorts were assigned on the basis of participant-reported clinical history obtained from a screening survey and a study questionnaire. Recovered participants in ImmuneRACE Cohort 3 were defined as having two consecutive negative NP/OP PCR tests, clearance from a healthcare professional, or resolution of symptoms. Mobile phlebotomists in the prospective study collected whole blood, serum and a nasopharyngeal or oropharyngeal swab from every participant. Participants in the prospective study had the option to provide additional blood draws and questionnaires over an approximately two-month period. Before DNA extraction, prospective study blood samples were shipped either frozen or at room temperature.

TCRbeta CDR3 regions were amplified from genomic DNA using the immunoSEQ Assay, a bias-controlled multiplex PCR. The original pipeline was this. The number of nucleated cells in each sample was estimated by amplification of reference gene primers within the assay. Sequence reads were collapsed and filtered to measure the absolute abundance of every unique TCRbeta CDR3 rearrangement. For each sample, productive Simpson clonality was calculated by taking the square root of Simpson's diversity index across productive rearrangements. Drawn from immuneACCESS, this table holds only the in-frame rearrangements with V and J called that TCRdb kept. Clones are partly lost; checked studies trace under half to an unresolved V gene and leave the rest unexplained. That table furnishes V, J and clone size, whereas the DNA furnished D and trimming. This sample lists around 180,000 clones; around 80% were detected once. 12% of the sample comes from the top ten.

Sequenced sample: PBMCs or T cells enriched from blood (not recorded which). The receptor comes from a man aged 45-65 years who had recovered from COVID-19. This chain is built from TRBV7-8 and TRBJ1-2, with 7 bases matching TRBD1. The bases are TGTGCCAGCAGCTTTTTTGCCGACAGGGAGTTCTATGGCTACACCTTC. This gives the protein CASSFFADREFYGYTF.